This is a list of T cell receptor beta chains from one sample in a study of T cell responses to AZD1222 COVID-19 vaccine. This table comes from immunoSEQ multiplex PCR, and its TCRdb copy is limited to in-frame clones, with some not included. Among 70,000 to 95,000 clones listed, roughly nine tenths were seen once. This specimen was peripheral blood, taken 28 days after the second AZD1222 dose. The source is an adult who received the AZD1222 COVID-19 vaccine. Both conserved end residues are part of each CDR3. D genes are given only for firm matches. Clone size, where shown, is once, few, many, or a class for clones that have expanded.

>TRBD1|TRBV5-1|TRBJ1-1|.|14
TGCGCCAGCAGCCCCGACAGGGGCAGCACTGAAGCTTTCTTT
CASSPDRGSTEAFF
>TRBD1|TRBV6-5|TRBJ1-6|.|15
TGTGCCAGCAGGCGAGCCGGGACAGGGTTTTCACCCCTCCACTTT
CASRRAGTGFSPLHF
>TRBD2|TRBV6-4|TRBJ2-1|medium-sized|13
TGTGCCAGCAGTGAGCGGGAGTACAATGAGCAGTTCTTC
CASSEREYNEQFF
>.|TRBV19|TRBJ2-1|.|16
TGTGCCAGCCGTAGCGAGATTGGGGGGGCCGGCTATGAGCAGTTCTTC
CASRSEIGGAGYEQFF
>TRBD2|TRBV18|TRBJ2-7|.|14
TGTGCCAGCTCACGTCGGGACTATTTCTACGAGCAGTACTTC
CASSRRDYFYEQYF
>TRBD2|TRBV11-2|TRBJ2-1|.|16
TGTGCCAGCAGCTTCAGAAGACTAGCGGGCCACAATGAGCAGTTCTTC
CASSFRRLAGHNEQFF
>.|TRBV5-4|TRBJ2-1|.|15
TGTGCCAGCAGCATGCGGGACTTTCCCTACAATGAGCAGTTCTTC
CASSMRDFPYNEQFF
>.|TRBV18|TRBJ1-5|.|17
TGTGCCAGCTCACCACGGGGTCTTATCCAGGGACTTCAGCCCCAGCATTTT
CASSPRGLIQGLQPQHF
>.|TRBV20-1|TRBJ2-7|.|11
TGCAGTGCTAGGGTACTTAACGAGCAGTACTTC
CSARVLNEQYF
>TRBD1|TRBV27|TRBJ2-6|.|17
TGTGCCAGCACCATGACAGGGACCGGCTCTGGGGCCAACGTCCTGACTTTC
CASTMTGTGSGANVLTF
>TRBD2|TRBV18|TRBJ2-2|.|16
TGTGCCAGCTCACCCCGACTAGCGGAGTCCACCGGGGAGCTGTTTTTT
CASSPRLAESTGELFF
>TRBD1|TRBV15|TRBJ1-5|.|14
TGTGCCACCGACACCGGACAGGGGGGGAGGCCCCAGCATTTT
CATDTGQGGRPQHF
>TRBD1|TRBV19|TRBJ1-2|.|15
TGTGCCAGTAGTATGTCGACAGGGGGGTACTATGGCTACACCTTC
CASSMSTGGYYGYTF
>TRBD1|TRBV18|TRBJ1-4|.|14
TGTGCCAGCTCTTCCGGGACAGGGGAAGAAAAACTGTTTTTT
CASSSGTGEEKLFF
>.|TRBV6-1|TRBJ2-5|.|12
TGTGCCAGCAGTGAAAGGGAAGAGACCCAGTACTTC
CASSEREETQYF
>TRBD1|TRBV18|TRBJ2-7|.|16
TGTGCCAGCTCACGAAACCCGGGACAGGCGTTCTACGAGCAGTACTTC
CASSRNPGQAFYEQYF
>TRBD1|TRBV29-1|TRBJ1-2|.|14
TGCAGCGTTCTCAGGGGGGCCAATAACTATGGCTACACCTTC
CSVLRGANNYGYTF
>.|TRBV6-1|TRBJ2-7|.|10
TGTGCCAGCAGTGATTACGAGCAGTACTTC
CASSDYEQYF
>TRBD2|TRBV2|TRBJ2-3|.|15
TGTGCCAGCAGATTACTAGCGGGAGGTACAGATACGCAGTATTTT
CASRLLAGGTDTQYF
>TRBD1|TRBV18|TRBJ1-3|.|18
TGTGCCAGCTCACGCGGTTCGGGACAGCCCTACTCTGGAAACACCATATATTTT
CASSRGSGQPYSGNTIYF
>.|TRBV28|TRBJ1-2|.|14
TGTGCCAGCAGCTCCGGGCAGGGAGGATATGGCTACACCTTC
CASSSGQGGYGYTF
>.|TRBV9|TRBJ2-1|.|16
TGTGCCAGCAGCGTAGAGGTGGAACCCGCCTACAATGAGCAGTTCTTC
CASSVEVEPAYNEQFF
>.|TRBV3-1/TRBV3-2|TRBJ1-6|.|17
TGTGCCAGCAGCCAAGATCTGAGGGCGCAGTTAGGTTCACCCCTCCACTTT
CASSQDLRAQLGSPLHF
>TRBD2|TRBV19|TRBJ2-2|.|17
TGTGCCAGTAGTATAGGGATAGCGGGGGGCCTCACCGGGGAGCTGTTTTTT
CASSIGIAGGLTGELFF
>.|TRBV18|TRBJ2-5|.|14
TGTGCCAGCTCACCACCGGCCAGCCAAGAGACCCAGTACTTC
CASSPPASQETQYF
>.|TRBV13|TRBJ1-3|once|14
TGTGCCAGCAGGAAAGAGGGAGCTGGAAACACCATATATTTT
CASRKEGAGNTIYF
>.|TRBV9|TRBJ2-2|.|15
TGTGCCAGCAGCACCGGGGCGCCGAACACCGGGGAGCTGTTTTTT
CASSTGAPNTGELFF
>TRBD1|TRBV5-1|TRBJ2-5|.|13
TGCGCCAGCAGCTGGGACAGGGAAGAGACCCAGTACTTC
CASSWDREETQYF
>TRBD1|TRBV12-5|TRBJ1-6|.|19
TGTGCTAGTGGTTTCGAAGTATCGACAGGGAGAGCCTATAATTCACCCCTCCACTTT
CASGFEVSTGRAYNSPLHF
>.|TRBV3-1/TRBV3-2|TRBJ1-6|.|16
TGTGCCAGCAGCCCAGGCAGTCGGGGGTCCGATTCACCCCTCCACTTT
CASSPGSRGSDSPLHF
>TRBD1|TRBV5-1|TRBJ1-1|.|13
TGCGCCAGTGGGACAGGCTTGAACACTGAAGCTTTCTTT
CASGTGLNTEAFF
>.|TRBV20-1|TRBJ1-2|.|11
TGCAGTGCTAGAGAAGGCTGGGGCTACACCTTC
CSAREGWGYTF
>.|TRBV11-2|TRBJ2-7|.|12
TGTGCCAGCAGCGAACAGAGCCTCGAGCAGTACTTC
CASSEQSLEQYF
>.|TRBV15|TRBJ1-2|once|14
TGTGCCACCAGCAGGGTGGAGCGGAACTATGGCTACACCTTC
CATSRVERNYGYTF
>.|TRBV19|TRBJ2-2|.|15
TGTGCCAGTACCGTACAGAGCGCGAACACCGGGGAGCTGTTTTTT
CASTVQSANTGELFF
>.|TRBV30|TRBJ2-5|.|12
TGTGCCTGGAGTGTAGGGGGTGCCAACAGGTACTTC
CAWSVGGANRYF
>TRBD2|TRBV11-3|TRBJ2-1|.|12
TGTGCCAGCGGGACTAGAGACAATGAGCAGTTCTTC
CASGTRDNEQFF